This TCR beta chain is from a study of T cells in women clearing cervical HPV infection. V was clipped by 5 bases and J by 6 bases; unmatched bases: 7. The length of the CDR3 is 14 residues. Germline V gene data show CDR1 as SGHRS and CDR2 as YFSETQ. Turning to this clone: The read finishes 3 residues shy of the CDR3 end, and the germline J gene is used to complete it.

Clones were sequenced by immunoSEQ multiplex PCR, and TCRdb holds only the in-frame ones, with some missing. This sample contains about 20,000 clones. Specimen: blood buffy coat. The chain is built from TRBV5-1 and TRBJ2-3, with 9 bases identical to TRBD2. This TCR was sampled from a woman between 18 and 70 years old with a cervical HPV16 infection that either progressed to CIN3+ or cleared (not recorded which). The part of the CDR3 DNA that was read is TGCGCCAGCAGGACCGGGACTAGCTCGGATACG. Amino acid sequence: CASRTGTSSDT. In full, the CDR3 reads CASRTGTSSDTQYF.